These 12 T cell receptor beta chains came from one sample sequenced in a study of shared T cell receptors in the human thymus. The repertoire was sequenced with immunoSEQ multiplex PCR; TCRdb's copy has only in-frame clones and lacks some. The profile shows roughly 560,000 clones, 75% to 85% of them singletons. These data also formed part of another study, on human thymus T cells.

What was sequenced was thymocytes. The receptors were gathered from a boy under two years old with a congenital heart defect.

J is TRBJ1-2 and V is TRBV30; D is perhaps TRBD1 (6 bases). The CDR3 has 17 residues. The germline CDR1 and CDR2 sequences are GTSNPN and SVGIG (reference sequence). The ends were cut back, 1 base at V and 0 bases at J, with 18 bases in the middle. CDR3 protein: CAWSGVGQDVSNYGYTF. The CDR3 DNA reads as TGTGCCTGGAGTGGGGTGGGACAAGATGTGTCTAACTATGGCTACACCTTC.

This clone was seen a few times. The chain recombines TRBV27 with TRBJ2-7; the D gene is possibly TRBD2 (5 bases). The germline V gene encodes CDR1 MNHEY and CDR2 SMNVEV (reference sequence). The CDR3 is 14 amino acids. V was pared by 4 bases and J by 4 bases, with 14 bases between. The CDR3 reads CASSSWTGTYEQYF. In nucleotides, the CDR3 is TGTGCCAGCAGTTCCTGGACTGGAACATACGAGCAGTACTTC.

V gene TRBV19 combines with J gene TRBJ2-1, with D tentatively TRBD1 (6 bases). From germline, CDR1 is LNHDA and CDR2 SQIVND (reference sequence). Trimming removed 3 bases at V and 3 bases at J, with 15 bases between. The CDR3 has 16 residues. CDR3 loop: CASSIFRTESYNEQFF. CDR3 bases: TGTGCCAGTAGTATCTTCCGGACAGAGAGCTACAATGAGCAGTTCTTC.

The CDR3 region is CAWSVLGTSEPGEKNIQYF. As DNA, the CDR3 is TGTGCCTGGAGTGTACTCGGGACTAGCGAACCCGGGGAAAAAAACATTCAGTACTTC. The chain couples TRBV30 to TRBJ2-4; 10 bases agree with TRBD2. This CDR3 region has 19 residues. Trimming cost V 0 bases and J 4 bases; bases outside gene matches: 15. The germline gives CDR1 GTSNPN, CDR2 SVGIG (reference sequence).

The table lists this clone with a few counts. The V and J genes are TRBV4-2 and TRBJ2-7, with TRBD2 matching 8 bases. V was clipped by 4 bases and J by 0 bases; unmatched bases: 5. The CDR3 length is 15 residues. Germline V CDR1 and CDR2: LGHNA, YNFKEQ. The CDR3 DNA is TGTGCCAGCAGCCCTAGCGGGCCGAGCTCCTACGAGCAGTACTTC. It codes for CASSPSGPSSYEQYF.

In nucleotides, the CDR3 is TGTGCCAGCAGCCACAGGGGGACAGGGCATCTAGCCAAAAACATTCAGTACTTC. Its translation is CASSHRGTGHLAKNIQYF. The rearrangement uses TRBV14 and TRBJ2-4; 9 bases align to TRBD1. The CDR3 totals 18 residues. Unmatched junction bases numbered 9, after V lost 3 bases and J lost 0 bases. The germline V gene has CDR1 SGHDN and CDR2 FVKESK. Full variable domain (missing parts from reference TRBV14 and TRBJ2-4): EAGVTQFPSHSVIEKGQTVTLRCDPISGHDNLYWYRRVMGKEIKFLLHFVKESKQDESGMPNNRFLAERTGGTYSTLKVQPAELEDSGVYFCASSHRGTGHLAKNIQYFGAGTRLSVL.

The V gene is TRBV2, the J gene TRBJ2-1; 10 bases are shared with TRBD2. The CDR3 covers 17 residues. In germline, CDR1 is SNHLY, CDR2 FYNNEI. Trimming took 3 bases from V and 12 from J; bases not matched to a gene: 17. DNA of the CDR3: TGTGCCAGCAGTGACGAACTGGTTGCTAGCGGGGGAAAGGGGCAGTTCTTC. This codes for CASSDELVASGGKGQFF.

V is TRBV2 and J is TRBJ1-2, with 7 nucleotides matching TRBD1. This CDR3 contains 11 residues. Germline assignment: CDR1 SNHLY and CDR2 FYNNEI. The V gene end was trimmed by 9 bases and the J gene end by 10 bases; junction bases not matched to a gene: 8. The CDR3 bases are TGTGCCAGTCAGGACAGGCTGAACTACACCTTC. This encodes CASQDRLNYTF.

This sequence joins TRBV7-2 and TRBJ1-2; the match to TRBD1 covers 8 bases. J gave up 3 bases and V 1 base, and 16 bases lay outside the gene matches. The CDR3 has 19 amino acids. CDR1 and CDR2 (germline): SGHTA, FQGNSA. The CDR3 DNA sequence: TGTGCCAGCAGCTTAGGGTGGACAGGGCGTACCCCCTCTCACTATGGCTACACCTTC. It translates to CASSLGWTGRTPSHYGYTF.

J is TRBJ2-7 and V is TRBV6-5; the match to TRBD1 covers 7 bases. The junction had 5 bases not matched to a gene; V was cut back by 1 base and J by 2 bases. Looked up from germline, CDR1 is MNHEY and CDR2 is SVGAGI. This CDR3 contains 15 residues. This CDR3 is CASSYLAQGAYEQYF. For the CDR3, the DNA is TGTGCCAGCAGTTACTTAGCCCAGGGGGCCTACGAGCAGTACTTC.

This clone showed up just once. The chain employs TRBV5-6 and TRBJ2-7; TRBD1 matches 7 bases. Germline trimming cut 3 bases from V and 6 bases from J; bases unmatched to any gene: 24. The CDR3 covers 19 residues. The germline gives CDR1 SGHDT, CDR2 YYEEEE. CDR3 bases: TGTGCCAGCAGCTACGAATCAGGGGGTGACACTCCTCAGGACGGCGAGCAGTACTTC. The encoded protein is CASSYESGGDTPQDGEQYF.

The rearrangement uses TRBV9 and TRBJ2-1, with 7 bases fitting TRBD2. V lost 3 bases, J lost 5 bases, and 8 bases stayed unmatched. This CDR3 contains 15 residues. The germline V gene encodes CDR1 SGDLS and CDR2 YYNGEE. CDR3 loop: CASSAPRGGDNEQFF. CDR3 coding DNA: TGTGCCAGCAGCGCCCCCCGTGGGGGGGACAATGAGCAGTTCTTC.